These T cell receptor beta chains were read from a single sample in a study of response to subunit inactivated influenza vaccine. TCRdb re-analysed the RT-PCR reads in MiXCR, keeping a single row per CDR3 protein. This table has more than 450,000 distinct CDR3 sequences, 10% to 15% appearing once. Sequencing used PBMCs from blood, obtained on the day of vaccination. Receptors originate from a man aged 45 to 65 who received an inactivated influenza vaccine. CDR3s include the opening cysteine and the closing phenylalanine or tryptophan. The D gene is left open where the match is weak. Clone size is stated in some rows and not others, as once, few, many or a class when expanded.

size | J | D | V | DNA | CDR3
few | TRBJ2-5 | . | TRBV5-1 | TGCGCCAGCAGCCCCGCATCACTTGGGGAGACCCAGTACTTC | CASSPASLGETQYF
few | TRBJ2-5 | . | TRBV7-9 | TGTGCCAGCAGGAATGCCGGACAAAGGGATGGCGGACAAAGGGGCTTC | CASRNAGQRDGGQRGF
few | TRBJ2-3 | . | TRBV2 | TGTGCCAGCGGGGCAGGGAGGACAGATACGCAGTATTTT | CASGAGRTDTQYF
. | TRBJ2-1 | . | TRBV27 | TGTGCCAGCAGTTTATCGCGGCAGGGGTCCTACAATGAGCAGTTCTTC | CASSLSRQGSYNEQFF
. | TRBJ2-7 | . | TRBV12-3/TRBV12-4 | TGTGCCAGCAGGGACAGTGGAGTCACCTACGAGCAGTACTTC | CASRDSGVTYEQYF
few | TRBJ2-1 | . | TRBV5-6 | TGTGCCAGCAGCTTGGGGTGGGGAAACAATGAGCAGTTCTTC | CASSLGWGNNEQFF
few | TRBJ1-5 | . | TRBV20-1 | TGCAGTGCCCGGGATGTAGGCAATCAGCCCCAGCATTTT | CSARDVGNQPQHF
many | TRBJ2-5 | . | TRBV27 | TGTGCCAGCAGCCCCCTATTTGGGACCCAGTACTTC | CASSPLFGTQYF
. | TRBJ2-7 | . | TRBV7-9 | TGTGCCAGCAGCTTATCAGACAGACGGGGGGAGCAGTACTTC | CASSLSDRRGEQYF
few | TRBJ2-1 | . | TRBV24-1 | TGTGCCACCAGTGATTTGGCCCGGGGCGCGACCTCCTACAATGAGCAGTTCTTC | CATSDLARGATSYNEQFF
many | TRBJ2-7 | . | TRBV4-3 | TGCGCCAGCAGCCAAGATCTCTTGAGCTCCGAGCAGTACTTC | CASSQDLLSSEQYF
. | TRBJ1-6 | TRBD1 | TRBV7-6 | TGTGCCAGCAGCCGAAAAGGGGGCGGCAATTCACCCCTCCACTTT | CASSRKGGGNSPLHF
few | TRBJ1-2 | . | TRBV12-3/TRBV12-4 | TGTGCCAGCAGTTTATGGGCAGCCTATGGCTACACCTTC | CASSLWAAYGYTF
many | TRBJ1-5 | . | TRBV6-1 | TGTGCCAGCAGGAGGGGGGGGCTTAGTCAGCCCCAGCATTTT | CASRRGGLSQPQHF
few | TRBJ2-2 | TRBD1 | TRBV12-3/TRBV12-4 | TGTGCCAGCAGTCCCGGGACAGGGCTCACCGGGGAGCTGTTTTTT | CASSPGTGLTGELFF
. | TRBJ2-3 | . | TRBV6-1 | TGTGCCAGCAATCCCCTCCCCTACGGGGCAAGCACAGATACGCAGTTTTTT | CASNPLPYGASTDTQFF
few | TRBJ2-3 | . | TRBV27 | TGTGCCAGCAGTCGTAGGGTGGGGGCAGGGGATACGCAGTATTTT | CASSRRVGAGDTQYF
. | TRBJ2-3 | . | TRBV5-4 | TGTGCCAGCAGCGTAAGAACAGACACAGATACGCAGTATTTT | CASSVRTDTDTQYF
. | TRBJ2-7 | TRBD1 | TRBV12-3/TRBV12-4 | TGTGCCAGCAGTTGGGGACAGGGATTCGTCTACGAGCAGTACTTC | CASSWGQGFVYEQYF
. | TRBJ2-1 | TRBD2 | TRBV7-9 | TGTGCCAGCACTGACGGGGCGGGAGGGGTCTACAATGAGCAGTTCTTC | CASTDGAGGVYNEQFF
few | TRBJ2-6 | . | TRBV28 | TGTGCCAGCACTGGACCTGGGGCCAACGTCCTGACTTTC | CASTGPGANVLTF
. | TRBJ2-3 | TRBD2 | TRBV15 | TGTGCCACCAGCACTAGCGGAGATACGCAGTATTTT | CATSTSGDTQYF
few | TRBJ2-3 | . | TRBV4-1 | TGCGCCAGCAGCCAAGTTGGGGGTGCCACAGATACGCAGTATTTT | CASSQVGGATDTQYF
. | TRBJ2-2 | . | TRBV18 | TGTGCCAGCTCACAGGGCGGGACAGCGAACACCGGGGAGCTGTTTTTT | CASSQGGTANTGELFF
few | TRBJ2-1 | TRBD1 | TRBV12-3/TRBV12-4 | TGTGCCAGCAGTAGGGGGACAGTGGAGCAGTTCTTC | CASSRGTVEQFF
. | TRBJ2-3 | . | TRBV5-1 | TGCGCCAGCAGCTCCACGGATGTCACAGATACGCAGTATTTT | CASSSTDVTDTQYF
many | TRBJ2-3 | . | TRBV7-9 | TGTGCCAGCAGTCCTACAGGGATAAGTTCCACAGATACGCAGTATTTT | CASSPTGISSTDTQYF
. | TRBJ1-5 | . | TRBV7-9 | TGTGCCAGCAGCTTAGGCGGAGGTCGCAATCAGCCCCAGCATTTT | CASSLGGGRNQPQHF
many | TRBJ1-1 | TRBD1 | TRBV12-3/TRBV12-4 | TGTGCCAGCAGTGCCCCGGGACAGCGGGGAAGGTTGGCTTTCTTT | CASSAPGQRGRLAFF
many | TRBJ2-1 | TRBD2 | TRBV20-1 | TGCAGTGCTAGGGGGACTAGCGGGGGACTCAGGGATGAGCAGTTCTTC | CSARGTSGGLRDEQFF
. | TRBJ2-2 | . | TRBV29-1 | TGCAGCGTTGAACGGGTTGGCAGGGGAAACACCGGGGAGCTGTTTTTT | CSVERVGRGNTGELFF